The 5 T cell receptor beta chains below all came from one sample that was sequenced in a study of CD8+CD57+ T cells in acquired aplastic anemia. For CDR3 and TCR beta VDJ profiling, genomic DNA was the template used. TCRdb reprocessed the reads via MiXCR and lists one record per CDR3 protein. The sample holds around 190,000 distinct CDR3 sequences, about 59% seen once. The sequencing sample was made of sorted CD4+, CD8+, or CD8+CD57+ T cells (not recorded which) from PBMCs. The receptor source for this set is a human donor in good health.

The chain couples TRBV29-1 to TRBJ1-5; TRBD1 agrees at 11 bases. V was clipped by 6 bases and J by 4 bases; unmatched bases: 5. The germline CDR1 and CDR2 sequences are SQVTM and ANQGSEA. CDR3 length: 14 residues. The CDR3 reads CSVRDRGENQPQHF. The DNA of the CDR3 is TGCAGCGTGCGGGACAGGGGGGAGAATCAGCCCCAGCATTTT.

The chain uses TRBV2 and TRBJ1-1; D perhaps matches TRBD1 (6 bases). The germline V and J ends were trimmed by 7 bases and 2 bases, with 14 bases remaining between them. Germline V gene data show CDR1 as SNHLY and CDR2 as FYNNEI. The CDR3 spans 14 residues. CDR3 region: CASIGQPGNTEAFF. The DNA for the CDR3 is TGTGCCAGCATAGGACAGCCTGGAAACACTGAAGCTTTCTTT.

Details on this clonotype: One end of the junction varies from germline; a read error may be responsible. The V call is TRBV19, the J call TRBJ2-3, with a weak D call TRBD2 (5 bases). This CDR3 is built from 14 residues. Germline CDR1 and CDR2: LNHDA and SQIVND (reference sequence). The CDR3 spells CASSIAGFSDTRYF. CDR3 in DNA: TGTGCCAGTAGTATAGCGGGGTTCTCAGATACGCGGTATTTT.

CDR3 sequence reads: CASSVGTGRGLFF. For the CDR3, the DNA is TGTGCCAGCAGCGTAGGGACAGGCCGGGGGTTGTTTTTT. This chain links TRBV9 with TRBJ1-4; 7 bases line up with TRBD1. The CDR3 extends over 13 amino acids. The ends lost 0 bases at V and 15 bases at J; junction bases unmatched: 8. The germline CDR1 and CDR2 sequences are SGDLS and YYNGEE.

The chain recombines TRBV7-8 with TRBJ1-2; TRBD1 agrees at 7 bases. Germline CDR1 reads SGHVS; CDR2 reads FQNEAQ. The CDR3 extends over 15 amino acids. Trimming took 1 base from V and 7 from J; bases not matched to a gene: 9. CDR3 nucleotides: TGTGCCAGCAGCTTAGGTCAGGGGGGGGCAGCTGGCTACACCTTC. This encodes CASSLGQGGAAGYTF.